These 28 T cell receptor beta chains came from one sample sequenced in a study of cytomegalovirus exposure and HLA in healthy donors. Both 60 Vbeta primers and 13 Jbeta primers went into the PCR. TCRdb's table, derived via immunoSEQ multiplex PCR, lists solely in-frame clones and lacks some. The repertoire includes 110,000 to 150,000 clones, roughly 9.7% of them detected once, and 1.8% sits in the top ten. The sequenced sample consisted of PBMCs. The receptors stem from a man aged 45 to 65 in good health and CMV-seronegative.

This rearrangement joins TRBV6-6 to TRBJ1-2; D is undetermined. From germline, CDR1 is MNHNY and CDR2 SVGAGI (reference sequence). Trimming removed 6 bases from V and 7 bases from J, with 9 bases in between. There are 11 residues in the CDR3. For the CDR3, the DNA is TGTGCCAGCAGCCCGTGGAGTGGCTACACCTTC. Its protein is CASSPWSGYTF.

Here the CDR3 reads CASSLGGQGGYEQYF. DNA of the CDR3: TGTGCCAGCAGCTTAGGGGGACAGGGCGGCTACGAGCAGTACTTC. V gene TRBV7-9 combines with J gene TRBJ2-7; 9 nucleotides line up with TRBD1. Germline CDR1 SEHNR, CDR2 FQNEAQ (reference sequence). This CDR3 region has 15 residues. V lost 1 base and J lost 3; bases outside the gene matches: 4.

This clone turned up a few times. The rearrangement uses TRBV11-2 and TRBJ1-2; D is unresolved. The V and J ends lost 0 bases and 7 bases respectively, with 18 bases between them. The CDR3 loop spans 16 amino acids. Germline V gene lookup returns CDR1 SGHAT and CDR2 FQNNGV. The CDR3 nucleotides are TGTGCCAGCAGCTTAGATCCGACGGGAAAGTACGGTGGCTACACCTTC. It specifies CASSLDPTGKYGGYTF.

This clone has a handful of counts. The genes are TRBV9 and TRBJ1-1, with a weak D call TRBD1 (6 bases). This CDR3 comprises 14 residues. V was trimmed by 3 bases and J by 1 base, leaving 10 bases between them. Looked up from germline, CDR1 is SGDLS and CDR2 is YYNGEE. The CDR3 region is CASSGQVENTEAFF. In nucleotides, the CDR3 is TGTGCCAGCAGCGGACAGGTTGAGAACACTGAAGCTTTCTTT.

The chain couples TRBV28 to TRBJ1-1; weak D call: TRBD1 (5 bases). CDR3 length: 12 residues. The germline V gene encodes CDR1 MDHEN and CDR2 SYDVKM. V was shortened by 8 bases and J by 11 bases, with 18 bases between the two germline ends. The CDR3 sequence is CASRSPRVGAFF. CDR3 sequence (DNA): TGTGCCAGCCGAAGTCCCAGGGTGGGGGCTTTCTTT.

The CDR3 bases are TGTGCCAGCAGTTACTATAGCCGGAACACTGAAGCTTTCTTT. Residues: CASSYYSRNTEAFF. The chain couples TRBV6-5 to TRBJ1-1, with D unresolved. CDR3 length equals 14 residues. Between the trimmed V and J ends, which lost 1 base and 1 base, there was a span of 7 bases. The germline CDR1 and CDR2 sequences are MNHEY and SVGAGI.

This clone was observed a handful of times. The junction shows a germline mismatch at one end, possibly a read error. The chain employs TRBV7-9 and TRBJ2-3; 12 bases align to TRBD2. This CDR3 comprises 15 residues. The germline V gene encodes CDR1 SEHNR and CDR2 FQNEAQ (reference sequence). The DNA of the CDR3 is TGTGCCAGCGGCTTAGAAACTAGCGGGGGGGATACGCAGTATTTT. Protein product: CASGLETSGGDTQYF.

This chain uses TRBV7-9 with TRBJ2-2, with TRBD1 identical over 9 bases. CDR1 is SEHNR and CDR2 is FQNEAQ in the germline V gene (reference sequence). V shed 6 bases and J 5 bases; nucleotides not matched to a gene: 7. This CDR3 comprises 15 residues. The CDR3 spells CASSAGTGSTGELFF. CDR3 DNA sequence: TGTGCCAGCAGTGCCGGGACAGGGTCGACCGGGGAGCTGTTTTTT.

This clone was seen only a few times. The J gene is TRBJ2-2, the V gene TRBV19; D possibly corresponds to TRBD1 (5 bases). Germline assignment: CDR1 LNHDA and CDR2 SQIVND (reference sequence). V was pared by 3 bases and J by 2 bases, with 19 bases between. The CDR3 is 18 amino acids. The CDR3 region is CASSISPRVGFNTGELFF. DNA of the CDR3: TGTGCCAGTAGTATTAGCCCCAGGGTAGGGTTTAACACCGGGGAGCTGTTTTTT.

This chain links TRBV5-1 with TRBJ2-2; the D gene is possibly TRBD2 (5 bases). The length of the CDR3 is 15 residues. Germline V gene sequence: CDR1 SGHRS, CDR2 YFSETQ. Trimming stripped 4 bases from V and 2 bases from J, with 12 bases between. DNA of the CDR3: TGCGCCAGCAGCCCTGGACTCCCCAACACCGGGGAGCTGTTTTTT. Amino acid sequence: CASSPGLPNTGELFF.

This chain links TRBV10-3 with TRBJ1-1, with D perhaps TRBD1 (5 bases). Germline CDR1 and CDR2: ENHRY and SYGVKD. The CDR3 length is 14 residues. Trimming cost V 6 bases and J 5 bases, with 16 bases left between them. CDR3 amino acids: CAIRPGLGGTEAFF. Here the CDR3 DNA reads TGTGCCATCAGGCCGGGACTTGGGGGTACTGAAGCTTTCTTT.

This CDR3 reads CASSPQVGLAGPRSYEQYF. As DNA, the CDR3 is TGTGCCAGCAGCCCCCAAGTGGGACTAGCGGGGCCACGCTCCTACGAGCAGTACTTC. This rearrangement joins TRBV9 to TRBJ2-7; TRBD2 aligns across 13 bases. Looked up from germline, CDR1 is SGDLS and CDR2 is YYNGEE. The length of the CDR3 is 19 residues. V lost 4 bases and J lost 0; bases outside the gene matches: 13.

The chain carries TRBV18 and TRBJ1-4; 10 bases are a match to TRBD1. Germline loops: CDR1 KGHSH, CDR2 LQKENI. CDR3 size: 14 residues. Trimming cost V 3 bases and J 6 bases; bases outside gene matches: 1. CDR3 residues: CASSPGTGDEKLFF. The DNA for the CDR3 is TGTGCCAGCTCACCGGGGACAGGGGATGAAAAACTGTTTTTT.

This chain uses TRBV4-1 with TRBJ2-7; 7 nucleotides line up with TRBD1. The CDR3 has 16 residues. From germline, CDR1 is MGHRA and CDR2 YSYEKL. V was clipped by 1 base and J by 2 bases; unmatched bases: 8. In DNA form, the CDR3 reads TGCGCCAGCAGCCAAGGGACAGGTAGTTTTCCCTACGAGCAGTACTTC. Translating it yields CASSQGTGSFPYEQYF.

This clone was seen only a few times. This chain connects TRBV10-1 to TRBJ1-1, with D possibly matching TRBD1 (5 bases). V lost 4 bases and J 0 bases, leaving 6 bases between the germline ends. This CDR3 is 13 amino acids long. Germline CDR1 WNHNN, CDR2 SYGVQD (reference sequence). The CDR3 DNA sequence: TGCGCCAGCAGTGGACAGATGAACACTGAAGCTTTCTTT. It encodes CASSGQMNTEAFF.

This clone came up a few times. The rearrangement uses TRBV27 and TRBJ2-1, with 7 bases lining up with TRBD2. The V and J ends lost 4 bases and 4 bases, in that order; junction bases with no gene match: 7. The CDR3 is 15 residues long. Germline CDR1 MNHEY, CDR2 SMNVEV (reference sequence). The CDR3 DNA reads TGTGCCAGCAGTTCCCCTCCCGGGGGGTACAATGAGCAGTTCTTC. Translating gives CASSSPPGGYNEQFF.

The CDR3 DNA sequence: TGTGCCAGCTCACAAAACACCGGGACAGCGTTGGGCTACACCTTC. Amino acids: CASSQNTGTALGYTF. V gene TRBV18 combines with J gene TRBJ1-2; 7 bases are shared with TRBD1. Germline CDR1 KGHSH, CDR2 LQKENI. CDR3 size: 15 residues. V trimming: 4 bases; J trimming: 8 bases; junction bases outside the gene matches: 13.

This rearrangement joins TRBV6-5 to TRBJ2-5, with D tentatively TRBD2 (5 bases). Germline-derived CDR1 and CDR2 are MNHEY and SVGAGI. The CDR3 sequence is 14 residues long. The V end was cut by 5 bases, the J end by 11 bases, with 21 bases between. This chain's CDR3 is CASSGRSASEEQYF. CDR3 coding DNA: TGTGCCAGCAGTGGCCGATCGGCCTCGGAGGAGCAGTACTTC.

This clone turned up a few times. The CDR3 spells CAMRLGSGGAANTGELFF. CDR3 bases: TGTGCCATGAGGTTAGGTAGCGGGGGGGCCGCGAACACCGGGGAGCTGTTTTTT. The chain has TRBV10-3 and TRBJ2-2; 11 nucleotides agree with TRBD2. Per the germline V gene, CDR1 is ENHRY and CDR2 is SYGVKD. V lost 9 bases and J lost 0; bases outside the gene matches: 12. The CDR3 totals 18 residues.

The chain couples TRBV29-1 to TRBJ2-7; maybe TRBD2 (6 bases). V gave up 6 bases and J gave up 5 bases, with 17 bases separating them. Germline V CDR1 and CDR2: SQVTM, ANQGSEA. CDR3 length: 13 residues. The CDR3 loop is CSVGGERGHEQYF. The CDR3 DNA sequence: TGCAGCGTCGGCGGGGAAAGGGGCCACGAGCAGTACTTC.

In its sample, this clone was seen once. The J gene is TRBJ2-1, the V gene TRBV28; 8 nucleotides agree with TRBD2. The CDR3 has 16 amino acids. J was trimmed by 0 bases and V by 4 bases; bases with no gene match: 5. Germline CDR1 and CDR2: MDHEN and SYDVKM. The DNA for the CDR3 is TGTGCCAGCAGTTCCTCCGGGGGGGTCTCCTACAATGAGCAGTTCTTC. This gives the protein CASSSSGGVSYNEQFF.

The chain has TRBV4-1 and TRBJ2-2; TRBD1 might be the D (6 bases). CDR1 is MGHRA, CDR2 YSYEKL, per germline. Trimming removed 0 bases at V and 4 bases at J, with 12 bases between. The CDR3 is 16 amino acids. CDR3 loop: CASSQDATRGTGELFF. The CDR3 nucleotides read TGCGCCAGCAGCCAAGACGCGACCAGGGGCACCGGGGAGCTGTTTTTT.

V usage is TRBV28 and J usage is TRBJ1-5, with D hard to call. The CDR3 is made up of 13 amino acids. Trimming took 8 bases from V and 3 from J, leaving 11 bases between them. Looked up from germline, CDR1 is MDHEN and CDR2 is SYDVKM. CDR3 sequence: CASGGSFNQPQHF. In nucleotides, the CDR3 is TGTGCCAGCGGCGGCAGCTTCAATCAGCCCCAGCATTTT.

This clone was detected a few times. This sequence joins TRBV6-5 and TRBJ2-5; 7 bases match TRBD1. The J call may be in error: the DNA end matches TRBJ2-7 better. Germline V gives CDR1 MNHEY, CDR2 SVGAGI. This CDR3 has 15 amino acids. CDR3 region: CASSLKQGPSYEQYF. The CDR3 DNA reads TGTGCCAGCAGTCTTAAACAGGGGCCCTCCTACGAGCAGTACTTC.

This chain uses TRBV5-1 with TRBJ1-6; weak D call: TRBD1 (6 bases). Germline V CDR1 and CDR2: SGHRS, YFSETQ. The CDR3 is made up of 16 amino acids. Trimming cost V 4 bases and J 6 bases, with 17 bases left between them. The CDR3 protein is CASSLAGTPSNSPLHF. CDR3 DNA: TGCGCCAGCAGCCTTGCCGGGACACCCAGTAATTCACCCCTCCACTTT.

This clone came up a few times. The chain combines TRBV30 with TRBJ1-1; D not resolved. V was clipped by 5 bases and J by 0 bases, with 10 bases between them. There are 13 residues in the CDR3. CDR1 and CDR2 from the germline V gene are GTSNPN and SVGIG (reference sequence). CDR3 amino acids: CAWFDGMNTEAFF. In DNA form, the CDR3 reads TGTGCCTGGTTTGACGGGATGAACACTGAAGCTTTCTTT.

CDR3 amino acids: CASTGDTGELFF. The CDR3, as DNA: TGTGCCAGTACAGGGGACACCGGGGAGCTGTTTTTT. The chain is built from TRBV25-1 and TRBJ2-2; 7 positions agree with TRBD1. The V segment lost 9 bases and the J segment 3 bases; nucleotides outside the gene matches: 1. This CDR3 region has 12 residues. Looked up from germline, CDR1 is MGHDK and CDR2 is SYGVNS.

CDR3 in DNA: TGCGCCAGCCACGGGGGGGGGAACACTGAAGCTTTCTTT. The encoded protein is CASHGGGNTEAFF. This chain links TRBV5-1 with TRBJ1-1; D is possibly TRBD1 (5 bases). From germline, CDR1 is SGHRS and CDR2 YFSETQ. The germline V and J ends were trimmed by 7 bases and 1 base, with 11 bases remaining between them. This CDR3 has 13 residues.